This section outlines one T cell receptor (beta chain) sequence together with its context. This specimen belongs to a study of identical twins. This CDR3 spans 12 amino acids. Germline loops: CDR1 SQVTM, CDR2 ANQGSEA. Trimming cost V 1 base and J 9 bases, with 10 bases left between them. Each CDR3 protein is one row after TCRdb ran MiXCR on the 5' RACE reads. The sample yields 1.5 million to 2 million distinct CDR3 sequences, about 32% seen once. This sequence joins TRBV29-1 and TRBJ2-1; D could derive from TRBD1 or TRBD2 (5 bases each). Sequenced sample: cord blood. The receptor was derived from a newborn girl in good health. CDR3 residues: CSVEGHGGEQFF. In DNA form, the CDR3 reads TGCAGCGTTGAAGGTCATGGGGGTGAGCAGTTCTTC.